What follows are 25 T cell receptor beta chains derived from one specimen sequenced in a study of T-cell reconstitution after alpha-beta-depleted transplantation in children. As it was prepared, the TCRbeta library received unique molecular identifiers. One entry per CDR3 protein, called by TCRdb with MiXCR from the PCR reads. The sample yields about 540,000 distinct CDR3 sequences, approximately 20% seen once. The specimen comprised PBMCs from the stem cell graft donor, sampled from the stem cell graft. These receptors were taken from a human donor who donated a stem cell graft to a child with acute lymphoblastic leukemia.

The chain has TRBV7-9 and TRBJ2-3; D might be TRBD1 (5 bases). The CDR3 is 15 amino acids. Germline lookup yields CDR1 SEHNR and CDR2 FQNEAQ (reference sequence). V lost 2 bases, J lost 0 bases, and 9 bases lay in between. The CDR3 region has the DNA TGTGCCAGCAGCTTAAAGGGGCAAAGCACAGATACGCAGTATTTT. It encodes CASSLKGQSTDTQYF.

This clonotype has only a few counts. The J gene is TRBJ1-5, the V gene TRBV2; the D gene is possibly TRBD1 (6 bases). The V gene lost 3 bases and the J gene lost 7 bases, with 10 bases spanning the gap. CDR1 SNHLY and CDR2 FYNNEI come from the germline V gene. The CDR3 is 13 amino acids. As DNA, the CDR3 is TGTGCCAGCAGTGACGCAGGGGTCCAGCCCCAGCATTTT. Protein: CASSDAGVQPQHF.

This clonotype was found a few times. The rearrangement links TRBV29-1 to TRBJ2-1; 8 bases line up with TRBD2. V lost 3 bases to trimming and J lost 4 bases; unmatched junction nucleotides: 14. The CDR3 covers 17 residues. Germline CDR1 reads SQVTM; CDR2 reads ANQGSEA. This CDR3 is CSVEGSRGRPPYNEQFF. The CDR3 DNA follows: TGCAGCGTTGAGGGGTCTCGCGGGAGGCCTCCTTACAATGAGCAGTTCTTC.

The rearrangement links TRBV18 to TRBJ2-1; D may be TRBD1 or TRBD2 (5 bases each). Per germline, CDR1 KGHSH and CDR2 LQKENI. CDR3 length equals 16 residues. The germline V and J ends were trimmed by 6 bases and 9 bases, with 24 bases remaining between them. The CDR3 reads CASSELGRALPSEQFF. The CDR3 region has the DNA TGTGCCAGCTCGGAACTGGGACGGGCGCTTCCCAGTGAGCAGTTCTTC.

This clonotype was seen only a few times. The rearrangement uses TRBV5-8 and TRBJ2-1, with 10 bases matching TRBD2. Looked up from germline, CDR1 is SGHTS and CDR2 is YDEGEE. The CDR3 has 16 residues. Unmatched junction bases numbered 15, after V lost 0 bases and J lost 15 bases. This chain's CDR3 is CASSLEAQREGLFRFF. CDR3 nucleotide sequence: TGTGCCAGCAGCTTGGAAGCCCAGCGGGAGGGCCTCTTTCGGTTCTTC.

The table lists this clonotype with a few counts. The CDR3 loop is CARNREDYNEQFF. CDR3 DNA sequence: TGCGCCAGGAACAGGGAAGACTACAATGAGCAGTTCTTC. The chain employs TRBV10-1 and TRBJ2-1, with a tentative D call TRBD1 (6 bases). The CDR3 runs 13 residues. Germline CDR1 WNHNN, CDR2 SYGVQD (reference sequence). V was pared by 9 bases and J by 3 bases, with 12 bases between.

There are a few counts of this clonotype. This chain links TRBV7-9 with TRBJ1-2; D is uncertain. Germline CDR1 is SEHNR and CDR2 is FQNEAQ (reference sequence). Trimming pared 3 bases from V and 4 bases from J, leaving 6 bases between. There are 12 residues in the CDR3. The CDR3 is CASSFDGYGYTF. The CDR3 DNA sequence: TGTGCCAGCAGCTTCGATGGCTATGGCTACACCTTC.

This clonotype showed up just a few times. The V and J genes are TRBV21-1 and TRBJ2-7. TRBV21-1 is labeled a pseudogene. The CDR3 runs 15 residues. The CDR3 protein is CASSKEDRSSYEQYF. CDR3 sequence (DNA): TGTGCCAGCAGCAAAGAAGACCGAAGCTCCTACGAGCAGTACTTC.

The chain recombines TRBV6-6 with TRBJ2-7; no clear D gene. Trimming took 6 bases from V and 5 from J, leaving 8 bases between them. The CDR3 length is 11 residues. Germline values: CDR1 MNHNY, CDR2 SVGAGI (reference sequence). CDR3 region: CASSYTHEQYF. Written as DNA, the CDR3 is TGTGCCAGCAGCTATACTCACGAGCAGTACTTC.

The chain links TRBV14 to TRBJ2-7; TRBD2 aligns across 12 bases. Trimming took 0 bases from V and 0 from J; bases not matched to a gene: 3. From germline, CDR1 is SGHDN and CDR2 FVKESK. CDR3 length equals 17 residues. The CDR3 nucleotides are TGTGCCAGCAGCCAAGATCCACTAGCGGGAGGCTCCTACGAGCAGTACTTC. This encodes CASSQDPLAGGSYEQYF.

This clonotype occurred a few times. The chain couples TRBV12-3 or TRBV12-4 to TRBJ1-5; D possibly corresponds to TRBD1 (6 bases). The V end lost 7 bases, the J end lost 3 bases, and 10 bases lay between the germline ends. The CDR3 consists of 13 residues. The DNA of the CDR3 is TGTGCCAGCAAGACAGGTGACAATCAGCCCCAGCATTTT. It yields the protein CASKTGDNQPQHF.

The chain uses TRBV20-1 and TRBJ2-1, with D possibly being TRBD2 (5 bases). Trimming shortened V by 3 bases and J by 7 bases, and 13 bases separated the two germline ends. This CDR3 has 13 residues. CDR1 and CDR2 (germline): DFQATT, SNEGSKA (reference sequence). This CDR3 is CSASPGRRNEQFF. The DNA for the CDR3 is TGCAGTGCTAGTCCCGGCAGGAGGAATGAGCAGTTCTTC.

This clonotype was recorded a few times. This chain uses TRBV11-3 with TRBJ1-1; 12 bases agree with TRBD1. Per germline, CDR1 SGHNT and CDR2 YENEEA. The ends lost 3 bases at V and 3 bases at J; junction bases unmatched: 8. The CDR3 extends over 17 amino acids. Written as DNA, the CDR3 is TGTGCCAGCAGCTTGGGGGACAGGGGGCAGTCTGACACTGAAGCTTTCTTT. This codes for CASSLGDRGQSDTEAFF.

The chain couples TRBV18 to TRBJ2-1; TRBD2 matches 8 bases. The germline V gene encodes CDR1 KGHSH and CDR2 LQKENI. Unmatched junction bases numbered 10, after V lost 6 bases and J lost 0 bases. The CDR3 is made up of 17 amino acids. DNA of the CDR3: TGTGCCAGCTCCCGGGAGGGAGGACTCTCCTCCTACAATGAGCAGTTCTTC. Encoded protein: CASSREGGLSSYNEQFF.

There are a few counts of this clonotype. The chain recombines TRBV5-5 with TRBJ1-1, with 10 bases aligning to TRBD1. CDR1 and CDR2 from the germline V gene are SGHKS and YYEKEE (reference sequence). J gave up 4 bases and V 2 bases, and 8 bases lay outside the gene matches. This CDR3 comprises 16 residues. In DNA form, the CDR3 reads TGTGCCAGCAGCTTTGGAAGGACAGGGGGATCCACTGAAGCTTTCTTT. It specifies CASSFGRTGGSTEAFF.

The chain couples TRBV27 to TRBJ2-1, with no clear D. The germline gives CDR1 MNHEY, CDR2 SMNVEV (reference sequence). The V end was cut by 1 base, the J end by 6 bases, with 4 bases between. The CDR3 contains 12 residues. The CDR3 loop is CASSLWPNEQFF. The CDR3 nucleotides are TGTGCCAGCAGTTTATGGCCCAATGAGCAGTTCTTC.

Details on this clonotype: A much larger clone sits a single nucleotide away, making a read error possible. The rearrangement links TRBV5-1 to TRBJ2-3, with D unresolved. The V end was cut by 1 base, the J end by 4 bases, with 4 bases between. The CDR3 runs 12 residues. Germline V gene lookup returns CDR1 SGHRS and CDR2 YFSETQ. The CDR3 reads CASSLTPDTQYF. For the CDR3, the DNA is TGCGCCAGCAGCTTGACCCCAGATACGCAGTATTTT.

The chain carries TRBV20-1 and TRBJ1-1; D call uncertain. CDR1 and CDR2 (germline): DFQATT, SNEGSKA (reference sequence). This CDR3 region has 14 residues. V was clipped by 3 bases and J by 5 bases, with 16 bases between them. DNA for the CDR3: TGCAGTGCTAGTCGTTGGGGTGTGAGAACTGAAGCTTTCTTT. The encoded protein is CSASRWGVRTEAFF.

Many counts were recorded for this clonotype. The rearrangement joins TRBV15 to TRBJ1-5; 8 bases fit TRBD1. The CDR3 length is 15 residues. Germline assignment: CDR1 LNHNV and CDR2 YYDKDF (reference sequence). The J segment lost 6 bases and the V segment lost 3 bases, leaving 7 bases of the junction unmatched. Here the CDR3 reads CATSRDRAVSQPQHF. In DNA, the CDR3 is TGTGCCACCAGCAGGGACAGGGCGGTTAGTCAGCCCCAGCATTTT.

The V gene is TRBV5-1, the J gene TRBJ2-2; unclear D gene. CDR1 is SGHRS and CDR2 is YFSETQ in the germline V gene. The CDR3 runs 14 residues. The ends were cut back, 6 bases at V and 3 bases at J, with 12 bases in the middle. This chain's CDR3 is CASTVGSYTGELFF. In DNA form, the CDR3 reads TGCGCCAGCACCGTCGGGTCGTACACCGGGGAGCTGTTTTTT.

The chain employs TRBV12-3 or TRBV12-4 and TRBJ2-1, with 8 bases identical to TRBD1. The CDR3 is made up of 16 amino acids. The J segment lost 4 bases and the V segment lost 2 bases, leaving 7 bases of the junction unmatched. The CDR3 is CASSLRGTGLYNEQFF. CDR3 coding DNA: TGTGCCAGCAGTTTAAGGGGGACAGGTTTGTACAATGAGCAGTTCTTC.

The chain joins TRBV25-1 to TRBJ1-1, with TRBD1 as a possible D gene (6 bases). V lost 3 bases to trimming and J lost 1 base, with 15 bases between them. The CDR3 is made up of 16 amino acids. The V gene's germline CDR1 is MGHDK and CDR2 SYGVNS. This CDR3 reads CASSDQGHRENTEAFF. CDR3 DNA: TGTGCCAGCAGTGACCAGGGACACCGGGAGAACACTGAAGCTTTCTTT.

In DNA, the CDR3 is TGCGCCAGCAGCCCAGCGGGACAGGGGAACACTGAAGCTTTCTTT. Amino acid sequence: CASSPAGQGNTEAFF. This chain uses TRBV4-1 with TRBJ1-1, with 9 bases that match TRBD1. The CDR3 has 15 residues. Germline CDR1 is MGHRA and CDR2 is YSYEKL. V dropped 4 bases and J dropped 1; count of bases not matched to a gene: 4.

The CDR3 sequence is CASSRLGTEFQNTEAFF. Written as DNA, the CDR3 is TGTGCCAGCAGCCGGCTCGGGACGGAATTTCAGAACACTGAAGCTTTCTTT. The chain employs TRBV3-1 and TRBJ1-1; tentatively, D is TRBD1 (5 bases). Trimming took 4 bases from V and 1 from J, leaving 19 bases between them. Per germline, CDR1 LGHDT and CDR2 YNNKEL (reference sequence). The CDR3 length is 17 residues.

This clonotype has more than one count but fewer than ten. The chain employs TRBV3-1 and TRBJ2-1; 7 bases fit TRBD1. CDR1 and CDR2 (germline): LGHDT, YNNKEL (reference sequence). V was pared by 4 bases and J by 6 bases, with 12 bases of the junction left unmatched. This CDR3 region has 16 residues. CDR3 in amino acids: CASSLDRVYNSNEQFF. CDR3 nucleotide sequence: TGTGCCAGCAGCCTTGACAGGGTATATAATTCCAATGAGCAGTTCTTC.